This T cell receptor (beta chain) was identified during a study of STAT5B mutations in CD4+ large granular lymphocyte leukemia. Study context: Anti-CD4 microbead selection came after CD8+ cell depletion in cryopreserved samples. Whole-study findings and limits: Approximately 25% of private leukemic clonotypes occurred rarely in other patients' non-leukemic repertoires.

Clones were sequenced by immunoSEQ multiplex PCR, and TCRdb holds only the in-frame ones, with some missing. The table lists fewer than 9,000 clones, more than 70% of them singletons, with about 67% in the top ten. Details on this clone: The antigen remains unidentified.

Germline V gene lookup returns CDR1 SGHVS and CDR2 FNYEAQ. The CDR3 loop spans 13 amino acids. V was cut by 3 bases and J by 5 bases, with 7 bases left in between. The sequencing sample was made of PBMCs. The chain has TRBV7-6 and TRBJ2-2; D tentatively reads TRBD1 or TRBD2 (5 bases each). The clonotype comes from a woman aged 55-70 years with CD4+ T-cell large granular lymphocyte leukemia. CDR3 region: CASSLRGTGELFF. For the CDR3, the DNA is TGTGCCAGCAGCTTGAGGGGAACCGGGGAGCTGTTTTTT.